What follows are 8 T cell receptor beta chains derived from one specimen sequenced in a study of identical twins. TCRdb reanalysed the 5' RACE reads using MiXCR and keeps one entry per CDR3 protein. The repertoire holds approximately 1.8 million distinct CDR3 sequences, with 32% as singletons. Sequenced input: cord blood. Every receptor here comes from a newborn girl in good health.

The chain couples TRBV2 to TRBJ1-1, with 12 bases fitting TRBD1. With V trimmed by 5 bases and J by 6 bases, 10 bases remained unmatched. Germline V CDR1 and CDR2: SNHLY, FYNNEI. The CDR3 contains 16 residues. The CDR3 protein is CASSPGTGGSVAEAFF. CDR3 DNA: TGTGCCAGCAGTCCCGGGACAGGGGGCTCTGTCGCTGAAGCTTTCTTT.

In its sample, this clonotype was seen once. The DNA of the CDR3 is TGTGCCAGCAGTTTATCGACCACAGGGGATACTGAAGCTTTCTTT. This encodes CASSLSTTGDTEAFF. The chain has TRBV27 and TRBJ1-1; TRBD1 matches at 7 bases. The CDR3 length is 15 residues. Germline CDR1 MNHEY, CDR2 SMNVEV (reference sequence). Germline trimming cut 0 bases from V and 5 bases from J; bases unmatched to any gene: 6.

Note on this clonotype: At one of its ends the junction is not consistent with the germline gene, which may arise from a read error. The DNA of the CDR3 is TGTGCCAGCACCTTAACCAAGCGGGAGGCAGGAGATACGCAGTATTTT. It specifies CASTLTKREAGDTQYF. This chain joins TRBV7-9 and TRBJ2-3; 9 nucleotides line up with TRBD2. The CDR3 loop spans 16 amino acids. Germline V gene data show CDR1 as SEHNR and CDR2 as FQNEAQ (reference sequence).

A few counts support this clonotype. This chain joins TRBV20-1 and TRBJ2-7; 7 nucleotides match TRBD2. CDR3 length: 13 residues. CDR1 is DFQATT, CDR2 SNEGSKA, per germline (reference sequence). The J segment lost 3 bases and the V segment lost 8 bases, leaving 10 bases of the junction unmatched. The CDR3 nucleotides are TGCAGTACGACCGGGACTACGGACTACGAGCAGTACTTC. Protein product: CSTTGTTDYEQYF.

In this sample, this clonotype turned up once. The chain's CDR3 is CASSLDLDRGLVGYTF. Here the CDR3 DNA reads TGTGCCAGCAGCTTAGATCTTGACAGGGGATTGGTTGGCTACACCTTC. The chain employs TRBV7-9 and TRBJ1-2, with TRBD1 matching over 8 bases. Germline V CDR1 and CDR2: SEHNR, FQNEAQ (reference sequence). Trimming removed 1 base from V and 7 bases from J; junction bases left unmatched: 11. The CDR3 contains 16 residues.

This clonotype was observed many times. V and J are TRBV12-3 or TRBV12-4 and TRBJ2-1, with a possible D match to TRBD2 (6 bases). Trimming pared 6 bases from V and 2 bases from J, leaving 14 bases between. CDR3 length: 15 amino acids. CDR3 amino acids: CASREKRAPYNEQFF. Written as DNA, the CDR3 is TGTGCCAGCAGAGAAAAGCGGGCCCCCTACAATGAGCAGTTCTTC.

Concerning this clonotype itself: A much larger clone lies one base from this, so it may be a read error. The rearrangement joins TRBV9 to TRBJ2-7; D unclear. The ends were cut back, 4 bases at V and 0 bases at J, with 8 bases in the middle. This CDR3 has 13 residues. The V gene's germline CDR1 is SGDLS and CDR2 YYNGEE. The CDR3 DNA is TGTGCCAGCAGCAAAGCCCCCTCCTACGAGCAGTACTTC. Its protein product is CASSKAPSYEQYF.

This clonotype was counted between two and nine times. The V gene is TRBV6-6, the J gene TRBJ2-1; TRBD2 might be the D (6 bases). The CDR3 spans 15 residues. Germline V gives CDR1 MNHNY, CDR2 SVGAGI (reference sequence). Trimming pared 0 bases from V and 8 bases from J, leaving 14 bases between. The CDR3 sequence: CASSYSGGMKDEQFF. The CDR3 DNA follows: TGTGCCAGCAGTTACTCGGGCGGGATGAAGGATGAGCAGTTCTTC.